A selection of T cell receptor beta chains follows, all from one sample in a study of graft-versus-host responses after intestinal transplantation. TCRdb keeps only in-frame clones here, not all; method: immunoSEQ multiplex PCR. The sample lists tens of thousands of clones; about 93% were seen once. The sample in question was PBMCs, obtained approximately four months after intestinal transplantation. Receptor source: a human patient who received an intestinal transplant, so some T cells may come from the graft donor. The CDR3 runs from the conserved cysteine through the conserved F or W. D genes are given only for firm matches. Size is omitted from some rows. Given values are once, few, many or a class for expanded clones.

TRBV2	-	-	TRBJ1-1	TGTGCCAGCAGTGAAACGGTCAGAGGGAACACTGAAGCTTTCTTT	CASSETVRGNTEAFF
TRBV2	-	-	TRBJ1-6	TGTGCCAGCAGTGAACCCCCCGCTCGGGCAGCCCCCAGGGGTTCACCCCTCCACTTT	CASSEPPARAAPRGSPLHF
TRBV29-1	TRBD1	-	TRBJ2-5	TGCAGCGTATCCAGGGGGGAGACCCAGTACTTC	CSVSRGETQYF
TRBV28	TRBD2	-	TRBJ2-1	TGTGCCAGCAGTTTATCACAGCTTAAACGGGCGGGAGTCGTTACAAATGAGCAGTTCTTC	CASSLSQLKRAGVVTNEQFF
TRBV5-1	-	-	TRBJ2-7	TGCGCCAGCAGTGCCCAGGCCTACGAGCAGTACTTC	CASSAQAYEQYF
TRBV7-9	TRBD2	-	TRBJ2-5	TGTGCCAGCACCCACCTCGGGGGGGGTCAAGAGACCCAGTACTTC	CASTHLGGGQETQYF
TRBV2	-	-	TRBJ2-7	TGTGCCAGCAGTCCTACTCCGGGTGTCTCCTACGAGCAGTACTTC	CASSPTPGVSYEQYF
TRBV19	-	-	TRBJ2-7	TGTGCCAGTAGTTTCGGACAGCTTTACGAGCAGTACTTC	CASSFGQLYEQYF
TRBV5-8	-	once	TRBJ1-1	TGTGCCAGCAGCTCCCAGCAGGGGTCCACTGAAGCTTTCTTT	CASSSQQGSTEAFF
TRBV4-1	-	-	TRBJ2-2	TGCGCCGTAAAAGGGGTAACCGGGGAGCTGTTTTTT	CAVKGVTGELFF
TRBV7-9	-	-	TRBJ2-1	TGTGCCAGCAGCTTAGGCAAGGGGCCCAATGAGCAGTTCTTC	CASSLGKGPNEQFF
TRBV7-6	TRBD2	-	TRBJ2-1	TGTGCCAGCAGCTTAGTGACTAGCGGGGGCGGCGAGCAGTTCTTC	CASSLVTSGGGEQFF
TRBV19	TRBD1	-	TRBJ2-1	TGTGCCAGTAGTCTTTACTCCGGGACAGGGGCTTACAATGAGCAGTTCTTC	CASSLYSGTGAYNEQFF
TRBV2	TRBD1	-	TRBJ2-2	TGTGCCAGCAGGCGGGACAGGGCGTCCGGGGAGCTGTTTTTT	CASRRDRASGELFF
TRBV20-1	-	-	TRBJ2-7	TGCAGTCCGAGCGATGTCTACGAGCAGTACTTC	CSPSDVYEQYF
TRBV4-1	TRBD1	-	TRBJ1-4	TGCGCCAGCAGCCAACGGACAGGGTATGAAAAACTGTTTTTT	CASSQRTGYEKLFF
TRBV7-3	TRBD2	-	TRBJ2-1	TGTGCCAGCAGCTTTAGCGGGAGATGGGATGAGCAGTTCTTC	CASSFSGRWDEQFF
TRBV7-9	-	-	TRBJ2-6	TGTGCCAGCAGCTCCATCACAGGGAATGGGGCCAACGTCCTGACTTTC	CASSSITGNGANVLTF
TRBV2	-	-	TRBJ1-1	TGTGCCAGCAGTGAAGCCGTCGTATTAAACACTGAAGCTTTCTTT	CASSEAVVLNTEAFF
TRBV27	TRBD1	-	TRBJ1-2	TGTGCCAGCAGTACAGCAGGGGGCGGTAATTATGGCTACACCTTC	CASSTAGGGNYGYTF
TRBV18	-	-	TRBJ1-1	TGTGCCAGCTCACCAACGACAGACACTGAAGCTTTCTTT	CASSPTTDTEAFF
TRBV18	-	-	TRBJ1-2	TGTGCCAGCTCACCAGGGGGTTCGGGTGGCTACACCTTC	CASSPGGSGGYTF
TRBV2	-	-	TRBJ2-5	TGTGCCAGCAGTGCCCCCTTGGGCAGTGGGGCCCAGTACTTC	CASSAPLGSGAQYF
TRBV6-1	-	-	TRBJ1-6	TGTGCCAGCACAGAATATGGAGGTAATTCACCCCTCCACTTT	CASTEYGGNSPLHF
TRBV4-1	-	-	TRBJ2-5	TGCGCCAGCAGCCAAGAAAGGGGTGCAGGGTCGGAAGGGACCCAGTACTTC	CASSQERGAGSEGTQYF
TRBV7-9	-	-	TRBJ2-1	TGTGCCAGCACCAAAAGCTCCTACAATGAGCAGTTCTTC	CASTKSSYNEQFF
TRBV10-3	TRBD2	-	TRBJ2-5	TGTGCCATCAGTGAGTATGGGGGAACCGCGGGAGAGCAGTACTTC	CAISEYGGTAGEQYF
TRBV4-1	-	-	TRBJ1-5	TGCGCCAGCAGCCACCGGACCGATAGCAATCAGCCCCAGCATTTT	CASSHRTDSNQPQHF
TRBV5-6	-	-	TRBJ1-2	TGTGCCAGCAGCTTGGATCAGGTTGGCTACACCTTC	CASSLDQVGYTF
TRBV14	-	-	TRBJ1-1	TGTGCCAGCAGCCCAAGGGATAACACTGAAGCTTTCTTT	CASSPRDNTEAFF
TRBV6-6	-	-	TRBJ2-5	TGTGCCAGCAGTTCCGGCTCGCCTCGGGAGACCCAGTACTTC	CASSSGSPRETQYF
TRBV13	TRBD1	-	TRBJ2-2	TGTGCCAGCAGCCCCGGGACAGGGGCCGGGGAGCTGTTTTTT	CASSPGTGAGELFF
TRBV25-1	-	-	TRBJ1-4	TGTGCCAGCAGTGACGTCAAACTACCGGAAAAACTGTTTTTT	CASSDVKLPEKLFF
TRBV11-2	-	-	TRBJ1-6	TGTGCCAGCAGCTTAGGGGTGGGGAATTCACCCCTCCACTTT	CASSLGVGNSPLHF
TRBV5-1	TRBD2	-	TRBJ2-7	TGCGCCAGCAGCTTGGGGAGGTCAGGTCTAGCGGTCTCCTACGAGCAGTACTTC	CASSLGRSGLAVSYEQYF
TRBV10-3	TRBD2	-	TRBJ2-7	TGTGCCATCAGTGACGGACTAGCGGACGAGCAGTACTTC	CAISDGLADEQYF
TRBV11-3	-	-	TRBJ2-2	TGTGCCAGCAGCCCGAGGGGGGCGGGAGGGGAGCTGTTTTTT	CASSPRGAGGELFF